The clone carrying this T cell receptor beta chain was picked up a small number of times. Its antigen remains unknown. This entry comes from a study of identical twins. Germline lookup yields CDR1 SGHTA and CDR2 FQGNSA. V shed 1 base and J shed 4 bases, with 10 bases lying between them. The CDR3 is made up of 14 amino acids. Using its own MiXCR run on the 5' RACE reads, TCRdb lists one record per CDR3 protein. The table records roughly 1.6 million distinct CDR3 sequences, 32% of them present only once. Regarding the study as a whole: Among out-of-frame alpha sequences shared by twins, low generation probability occurred in excess.

The J gene is TRBJ1-2, the V gene TRBV7-2, with D possibly matching TRBD1 (6 bases). Specimen: cord blood. The clonotype originates from a newborn girl in good health. As DNA, the CDR3 is TGTGCCAGCAGCTTAGAATGGGGGCCCTATGGCTACACCTTC. Protein sequence: CASSLEWGPYGYTF.